This is a list of T cell receptor beta chains from one sample in a study of blood T cells in healthy people across ages. In TCRdb, the 5' RACE reads were re-called with MiXCR into one record per CDR3 protein. Of hundreds of thousands of distinct CDR3 sequences listed, around 62% are singletons. Sequenced: blood. The source is a man aged 25 to 45 in good health. Each CDR3 is given with its conserved first and last residue. The D gene is left open where the match is weak. Clone size is shown for a subset of rows, as once, few, many or a class of expanded clone.

J gene | V gene | D gene | clone size | CDR3 DNA | CDR3 protein
TRBJ2-5 | TRBV20-1 | TRBD1 | . | TGCAGTGCGCTGACAGGGGCGATGACGCTAATCGAGACCCAGTACTTC | CSALTGAMTLIETQYF
TRBJ2-1 | TRBV9 | TRBD2 | . | TGTGCCAGCAGCGTTGGAAGCGGGGGCCTTGGCTACAATGAGCAGTTCTTC | CASSVGSGGLGYNEQFF
TRBJ1-6 | TRBV21-1 | . | once | TGTGCCAGCAGTGTCTATCTCGGGACAGGGAAGAATTCACCCCTCCACTTT | CASSVYLGTGKNSPLHF
TRBJ2-1 | TRBV29-1 | TRBD1 | . | TGCAGCGTTCCTGGACAGGCATGGCGAGACGAGCAGTTCTTC | CSVPGQAWRDEQFF
TRBJ2-7 | TRBV4-2 | TRBD1 | . | TGTGCCAGCAGCCCCAATACTGGGGACAGTTCCTACGAGCAGTACTTC | CASSPNTGDSSYEQYF
TRBJ2-3 | TRBV12-3/TRBV12-4 | . | . | TGTGCCAGCAGTTTCCCAACAGGGAGCACAGATACGCAGTATTTT | CASSFPTGSTDTQYF
TRBJ2-1 | TRBV2 | TRBD2 | few | TGTGCCAGCATCGGCGGGGGCTACAATGAGCAGTTCTTC | CASIGGGYNEQFF
TRBJ2-5 | TRBV5-1 | . | . | TGCGCCAGCAGCCCCTACACCTTAGCGGACCACCAAGAGACCCAGTACTTC | CASSPYTLADHQETQYF
TRBJ2-1 | TRBV10-3 | . | . | TGTGCCATCAAGAGAGAGGACGGAGACAATGAGCAGTTCTTC | CAIKREDGDNEQFF
TRBJ1-1 | TRBV6-5 | TRBD1 | . | TGTGCCAGCAGTTATCGGGGACAGATGAACACTGAAGCTTTCTTT | CASSYRGQMNTEAFF